This TCR beta chain was recovered during a study of siplizumab effects on memory and regulatory T cells. Findings and caveats of the study: Only a minor fraction of alloreactive clones mapped to unstimulated subsets. Phenotypic classification as naive or memory proved unattainable for roughly 75-96% of proliferating CD4+ or CD8+ clones. Naive T cells looked more diverse than memory cells, and they looked like major contributors to the alloresponse.

Notes on this clone: The antigen remains unidentified.

After removal of 1 base from V and 2 bases from J, the junction contained 14 bases not matched to a gene. The CDR3 consists of 19 residues. Germline loops: CDR1 LNHNV, CDR2 YYDKDF (reference sequence). Profiled with immunoSEQ multiplex PCR; TCRdb holds only in-frame clones, not every one. The table lists over 100,000 clones, 92% of them singletons, with more than 0.65% in the top ten. The source is a human donor in good health. The rearrangement joins TRBV15 to TRBJ2-1; 7 nucleotides match TRBD2. The specimen sequenced was Tregs sorted from blood. The CDR3 DNA reads TGTGCCACCAGCAGAGGTGCTCGACTAGCTGATTTAACCTACAATGAGCAGTTCTTC. Translation: CATSRGARLADLTYNEQFF.